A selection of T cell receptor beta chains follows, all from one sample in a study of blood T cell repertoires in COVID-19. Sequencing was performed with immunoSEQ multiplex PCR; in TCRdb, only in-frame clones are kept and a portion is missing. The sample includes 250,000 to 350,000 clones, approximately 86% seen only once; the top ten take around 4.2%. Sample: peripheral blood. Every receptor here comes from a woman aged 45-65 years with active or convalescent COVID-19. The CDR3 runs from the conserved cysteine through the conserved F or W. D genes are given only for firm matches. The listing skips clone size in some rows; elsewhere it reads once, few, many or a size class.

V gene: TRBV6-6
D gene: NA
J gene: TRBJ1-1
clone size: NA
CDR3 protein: CASSSGTGRHTEAFF
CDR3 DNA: TGTGCCAGCAGTTCCGGGACTGGGAGGCACACTGAAGCTTTCTTT

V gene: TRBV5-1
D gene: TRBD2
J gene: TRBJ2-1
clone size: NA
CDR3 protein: CASSLLAGVGNEQFF
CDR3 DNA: TGCGCCAGCAGCTTGTTGGCGGGAGTCGGGAATGAGCAGTTCTTC

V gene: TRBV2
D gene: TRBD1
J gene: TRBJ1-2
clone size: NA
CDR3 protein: CASSQLGGVTGQGYTF
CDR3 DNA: TGTGCCAGCAGCCAGCTGGGGGGTGTGACAGGGCAGGGCTACACCTTC

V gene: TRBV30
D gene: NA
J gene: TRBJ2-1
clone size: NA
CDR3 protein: CAWSKARGNEQFF
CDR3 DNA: TGTGCCTGGAGTAAGGCCAGGGGCAATGAGCAGTTCTTC

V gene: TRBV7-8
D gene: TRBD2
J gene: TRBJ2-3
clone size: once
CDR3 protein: CASSLAGAGDDTQYF
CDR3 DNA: TGTGCCAGCAGCTTAGCGGGAGCGGGAGACGATACGCAGTATTTT

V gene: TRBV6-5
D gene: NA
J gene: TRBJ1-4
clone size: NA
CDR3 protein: CASSRQVNSEKLFF
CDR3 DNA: TGTGCCAGCAGTCGACAGGTTAATAGTGAAAAACTGTTTTTT

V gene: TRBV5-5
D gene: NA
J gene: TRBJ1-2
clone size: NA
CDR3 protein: CASSPTTGIYGYTF
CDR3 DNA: TGTGCCAGCAGCCCAACTACAGGGATCTATGGCTACACCTTC

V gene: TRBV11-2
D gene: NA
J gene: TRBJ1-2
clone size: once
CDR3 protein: CASVTGSGSAGTNGYGYTF
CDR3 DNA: TGTGCCAGCGTTACTGGATCGGGATCGGCGGGTACAAATGGCTATGGCTACACCTTC

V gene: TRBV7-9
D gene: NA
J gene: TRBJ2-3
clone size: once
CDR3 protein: CASSFKDTQYF
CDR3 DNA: TGTGCCAGCAGCTTTAAAGATACGCAGTATTTT

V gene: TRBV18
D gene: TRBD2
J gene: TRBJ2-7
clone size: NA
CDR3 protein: CASSPAGVPYEQYF
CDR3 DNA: TGTGCCAGCTCACCGGCGGGGGTCCCCTACGAGCAGTACTTC

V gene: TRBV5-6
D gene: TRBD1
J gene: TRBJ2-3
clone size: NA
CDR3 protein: CASTKTGQSTDTQYF
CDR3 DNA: TGTGCCAGCACCAAAACGGGACAGAGCACAGATACGCAGTATTTT

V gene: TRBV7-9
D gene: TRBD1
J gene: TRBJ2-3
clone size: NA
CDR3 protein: CASSLLVQGSDTQYF
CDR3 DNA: TGTGCCAGCAGTCTATTGGTACAGGGGTCAGATACGCAGTATTTT

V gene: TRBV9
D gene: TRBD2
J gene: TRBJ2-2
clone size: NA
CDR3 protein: CASSLTEAGDNGELFF
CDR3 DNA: TGTGCCAGCAGCTTAACCGAAGCGGGAGATAACGGGGAGCTGTTTTTT

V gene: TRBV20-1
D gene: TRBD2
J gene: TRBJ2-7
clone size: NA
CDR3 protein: CSASDPWTSAHEQYF
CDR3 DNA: TGCAGTGCTAGTGATCCCTGGACTAGTGCCCACGAGCAGTACTTC

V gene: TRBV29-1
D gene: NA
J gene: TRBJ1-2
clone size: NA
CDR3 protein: CSVEDKLYGYTF
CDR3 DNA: TGCAGCGTTGAGGACAAGCTTTATGGCTACACCTTC

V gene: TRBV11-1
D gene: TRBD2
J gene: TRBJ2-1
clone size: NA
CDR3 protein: CASSLAGGVYNEQFF
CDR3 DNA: TGTGCCAGCAGCTTGGCGGGAGGAGTCTACAATGAGCAGTTCTTC

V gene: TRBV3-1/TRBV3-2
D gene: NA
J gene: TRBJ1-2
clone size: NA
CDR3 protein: CASSQGGDGYGYTF
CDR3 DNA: TGTGCCAGCAGCCAAGGGGGGGATGGGTATGGCTACACCTTC

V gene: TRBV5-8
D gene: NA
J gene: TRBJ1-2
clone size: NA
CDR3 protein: CASSLRGLNYGYTF
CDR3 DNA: TGTGCCAGCAGCTTGAGGGGGTTGAACTATGGCTACACCTTC

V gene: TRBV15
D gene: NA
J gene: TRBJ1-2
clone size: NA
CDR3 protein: CATSRGRTDYGYTF
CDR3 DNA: TGTGCCACCAGCAGAGGGCGGACTGACTATGGCTACACCTTC